This record looks at one T cell receptor (beta chain) sequence and its context. The source of the sample is a study of shared clonotypes between healthy human individuals. The data were produced by immunoSEQ multiplex PCR, yet TCRdb's version contains in-frame clones alone and is incomplete. The sample includes roughly 720,000 clones, 90% seen only once; the top ten take more than 30%. CDR3 size: 17 residues. Germline V CDR1 and CDR2: SEHNR, FQNEAQ (reference sequence). V gave up 5 bases and J gave up 1 base; unmatched junction bases: 12. The sequencing sample was made of memory CD8+ T cells from PBMCs. Subset of the sample: CD45RO+ cells pooled with CCR7-negative TemRA cells. The sequence derives from a man aged 18 to 30 in good health. Some clones in this sample may be carry-over from other donors' samples. The J gene is TRBJ2-3, the V gene TRBV7-9, with TRBD2 matching over 7 bases. DNA of the CDR3: TGTGCCAGCAGCCATCGGGGAGGGGCGGCGGGCACAGATACGCAGTATTTT. Its translation is CASSHRGGAAGTDTQYF.